What follows are 21 T cell receptor beta chains derived from one specimen sequenced in a study of cytomegalovirus exposure and HLA in healthy donors. 60 Vbeta and 13 Jbeta primers were used in PCR. TCRdb keeps only in-frame clones here, not all; method: immunoSEQ multiplex PCR. The repertoire includes approximately 160,000 clones, around 80% of them detected once, and over 0.95% sits in the top ten. Material for sequencing was PBMCs. Every receptor here comes from a woman aged 40-49 years in good health and CMV-seronegative.

The V and J genes are TRBV6-5 and TRBJ2-3, with 11 bases fitting TRBD2. CDR1 and CDR2 from the germline V gene are MNHEY and SVGAGI. V shed 4 bases and J 0 bases; nucleotides not matched to a gene: 3. This CDR3 has 16 residues. CDR3 sequence (DNA): TGTGCCAGCAGTTCCATAGCGGGAGGGAGCACAGATACGCAGTATTTT. Translated: CASSSIAGGSTDTQYF.

This CDR3 is CASSVGLASNGEQFF. The CDR3 DNA sequence: TGTGCCAGCAGCGTAGGACTAGCGAGTAACGGTGAGCAGTTCTTC. The V call is TRBV9, the J call TRBJ2-1; 8 nucleotides align to TRBD2. The CDR3 is 15 amino acids. Germline trimming cut 0 bases from V and 9 bases from J; bases unmatched to any gene: 8. The germline V gene encodes CDR1 SGDLS and CDR2 YYNGEE.

The chain employs TRBV19 and TRBJ2-1; 8 bases align to TRBD2. Germline-derived CDR1 and CDR2 are LNHDA and SQIVND (reference sequence). After removal of 5 bases from V and 8 bases from J, the junction contained 14 bases not matched to a gene. The CDR3 runs 16 residues. As DNA, the CDR3 is TGTGCCAGTAGTGGGCTTCGGACCAGCGGGAGCTATGAGCAGTTCTTC. Its translation is CASSGLRTSGSYEQFF.

The rearrangement uses TRBV5-4 and TRBJ2-1, with TRBD2 identical over 8 bases. V trimming: 3 bases; J trimming: 16 bases; junction bases outside the gene matches: 9. Looked up from germline, CDR1 is SGHNT and CDR2 is YYREEE (reference sequence). This CDR3 region has 12 residues. This CDR3 is CASSSESGSLFF. CDR3 DNA: TGTGCCAGCAGCTCGGAGAGCGGGAGTCTCTTCTTC.

This clone was seen a few times. The V gene is TRBV7-8, the J gene TRBJ2-5, with D perhaps TRBD2 (5 bases). CDR3 length: 13 amino acids. Germline CDR1 is SGHVS and CDR2 is FQNEAQ. V lost 1 base, J lost 9 bases, and 12 bases lay in between. The CDR3 loop reads CASSLGDERAQYF. The CDR3 coding sequence is TGTGCCAGCAGCTTAGGAGACGAGAGGGCCCAGTACTTC. The full variable domain, completed using reference TRBV7-8 and TRBJ2-5, is GAGVSQSPRYKVAKRGQDVALRCDPISGHVSLFWYQQALGQGPEFLTYFQNEAQLDKSGLPSDRFFAERPEGSVSTLKIQRTQQEDSAVYLCASSLGDERAQYFGPGTRLLVL.

V and J are TRBV27 and TRBJ1-2; 10 bases map to TRBD1. The length of the CDR3 is 13 residues. Germline V gene lookup returns CDR1 MNHEY and CDR2 SMNVEV (reference sequence). Trimming cost V 2 bases and J 8 bases; bases outside gene matches: 2. The CDR3 DNA reads as TGTGCCAGCAGTTTAATGACAGGGGGCGGCTACACCTTC. This gives the protein CASSLMTGGGYTF.

This clone was observed a few times. V and J are TRBV2 and TRBJ1-5; D not certain. This CDR3 region has 13 residues. Per the germline V gene, CDR1 is SNHLY and CDR2 is FYNNEI. V lost 4 bases and J 6 bases, leaving 10 bases between the germline ends. In DNA, the CDR3 is TGTGCCAGCAGTGTGGCCGGCGGTCAGCCCCAGCATTTT. This translates into CASSVAGGQPQHF.

The J gene is TRBJ2-5, the V gene TRBV27, with a weak D call TRBD1 (6 bases). There are 14 residues in the CDR3. Trimming pared 0 bases from V and 4 bases from J, leaving 9 bases between. Germline V gene data show CDR1 as MNHEY and CDR2 as SMNVEV (reference sequence). The CDR3: CASSLSAGAETQYF. CDR3 coding DNA: TGTGCCAGCAGTTTATCGGCAGGGGCAGAGACCCAGTACTTC.

The rearrangement links TRBV11-2 to TRBJ2-5, with D possibly TRBD2 on 6 matching bases. V was trimmed by 0 bases and J by 4 bases, leaving 18 bases between them. Per the germline V gene, CDR1 is SGHAT and CDR2 is FQNNGV. The CDR3 runs 17 residues. CDR3 loop: CASSLEGGVALGETQYF. The DNA of the CDR3 is TGTGCCAGCAGCTTAGAGGGGGGTGTGGCTTTAGGAGAGACCCAGTACTTC.

The chain has TRBV6-6 and TRBJ2-5; D gene ambiguous. The DNA end is more similar to TRBJ2-7, so the J call may be wrong. The CDR3 has 16 residues. Germline V gene data show CDR1 as MNHNY and CDR2 as SVGAGI (reference sequence). The CDR3 bases are TGTGCCAGCACCGCCGCCAAAATCCCCTCCTCCTACGAGCAGTACTTC. Its protein is CASTAAKIPSSYEQYF.

This clone has just one count. This rearrangement joins TRBV29-1 to TRBJ2-1; 15 positions agree with TRBD2. V lost 3 bases and J lost 5; bases outside the gene matches: 5. The germline V gene has CDR1 SQVTM and CDR2 ANQGSEA. The CDR3 is 16 residues long. CDR3: CSVDGTSGRSDNEQFF. For the CDR3, the DNA is TGCAGCGTTGACGGGACTAGCGGGAGGTCGGACAATGAGCAGTTCTTC.

This clone was recorded a few times. The chain uses TRBV29-1 and TRBJ1-1; D may be TRBD1 (5 bases). Germline-derived CDR1 and CDR2 are SQVTM and ANQGSEA. This CDR3 is 10 amino acids long. The V end was cut by 7 bases, the J end by 8 bases, with 11 bases between. The CDR3 loop is CSAPTAEAFF. The CDR3 bases are TGCAGCGCCCCGACAGCCGAAGCTTTCTTT.

This chain connects TRBV18 to TRBJ1-5; D gene ambiguous. Germline loops: CDR1 KGHSH, CDR2 LQKENI. Trimming took 1 base from V and 3 from J, leaving 16 bases between them. The CDR3 totals 17 residues. CDR3 region: CASSPLRDVLLNQPQHF. DNA for the CDR3: TGTGCCAGCTCACCACTGAGGGATGTCCTCCTCAATCAGCCCCAGCATTTT.

The chain uses TRBV6-5 and TRBJ2-1; 8 nucleotides align to TRBD1. Germline-derived CDR1 and CDR2 are MNHEY and SVGAGI. This CDR3 is 13 amino acids long. V lost 6 bases and J lost 7; bases outside the gene matches: 5. The CDR3 spells CASRDRVGNEQFF. In DNA, the CDR3 is TGTGCCAGCAGGGACAGGGTCGGGAATGAGCAGTTCTTC.

The chain recombines TRBV9 with TRBJ2-3; 9 bases align to TRBD2. CDR1 and CDR2 (germline): SGDLS, YYNGEE. The CDR3 loop spans 18 amino acids. Losses at the gene ends were 0 bases for V and 5 bases for J; bases not matched to a gene: 13. CDR3 in amino acids: CASSVVSGRLSVVDTQYF. As DNA, the CDR3 is TGTGCCAGCAGCGTAGTAAGCGGGAGGCTATCTGTGGTAGATACGCAGTATTTT.

This chain uses TRBV6-1 with TRBJ1-2; TRBD1 aligns across 8 bases. The V gene end was trimmed by 6 bases and the J gene end by 5 bases; junction bases not matched to a gene: 8. This CDR3 has 14 amino acids. Per germline, CDR1 MNHNS and CDR2 SASEGT. CDR3 protein: CASSPGQATYGYTF. The DNA of the CDR3 is TGTGCCAGCAGCCCGGGACAGGCGACGTATGGCTACACCTTC.

V and J are TRBV5-1 and TRBJ2-7; a weak D match, TRBD2 (5 bases). In germline, CDR1 is SGHRS, CDR2 YFSETQ. CDR3 size: 13 residues. V was shortened by 2 bases and J by 1 base, with 7 bases between the two germline ends. CDR3 in amino acids: CASSFTGSYEQYF. CDR3 DNA: TGCGCCAGCAGCTTTACGGGGTCCTACGAGCAGTACTTC.

The chain recombines TRBV6-6 with TRBJ1-1; D unresolved. CDR3 size: 14 residues. From germline, CDR1 is MNHNY and CDR2 SVGAGI (reference sequence). The V end was cut by 2 bases, the J end by 5 bases, with 12 bases between. CDR3 in amino acids: CASSYTLLGTEAFF. CDR3 nucleotide sequence: TGTGCCAGCAGTTACACCCTCCTAGGTACTGAAGCTTTCTTT.

CDR3 sequence (DNA): TGTGCCAGCAGCCAAGTGGAGGGAGGGCCCCACGAGCAGTACTTC. This codes for CASSQVEGGPHEQYF. This chain uses TRBV4-2 with TRBJ2-7, with 7 bases lining up with TRBD2. Germline V gene lookup returns CDR1 LGHNA and CDR2 YNFKEQ. V lost 1 base and J lost 5; bases outside the gene matches: 8. This CDR3 has 15 amino acids.

CDR3 sequence: CSSSGTGPCEQYF. The DNA for the CDR3 is TGCAGCTCTTCCGGGACAGGTCCATGCGAGCAGTACTTC. This chain connects TRBV29-1 to TRBJ2-7; the match to TRBD1 covers 8 bases. V dropped 8 bases and J dropped 6; count of bases not matched to a gene: 12. Germline V gives CDR1 SQVTM, CDR2 ANQGSEA. This CDR3 is built from 13 residues.

The V call is TRBV7-9, the J call TRBJ1-1; possible D gene TRBD1, 5 bases. The CDR3 has 16 amino acids. The V end was cut by 3 bases, the J end by 3 bases, with 17 bases between. Germline lookup yields CDR1 SEHNR and CDR2 FQNEAQ (reference sequence). CDR3 bases: TGTGCCAGCAGCTTCAGGGCCCCGGGAGGGGACACTGAAGCTTTCTTT. Translated: CASSFRAPGGDTEAFF.